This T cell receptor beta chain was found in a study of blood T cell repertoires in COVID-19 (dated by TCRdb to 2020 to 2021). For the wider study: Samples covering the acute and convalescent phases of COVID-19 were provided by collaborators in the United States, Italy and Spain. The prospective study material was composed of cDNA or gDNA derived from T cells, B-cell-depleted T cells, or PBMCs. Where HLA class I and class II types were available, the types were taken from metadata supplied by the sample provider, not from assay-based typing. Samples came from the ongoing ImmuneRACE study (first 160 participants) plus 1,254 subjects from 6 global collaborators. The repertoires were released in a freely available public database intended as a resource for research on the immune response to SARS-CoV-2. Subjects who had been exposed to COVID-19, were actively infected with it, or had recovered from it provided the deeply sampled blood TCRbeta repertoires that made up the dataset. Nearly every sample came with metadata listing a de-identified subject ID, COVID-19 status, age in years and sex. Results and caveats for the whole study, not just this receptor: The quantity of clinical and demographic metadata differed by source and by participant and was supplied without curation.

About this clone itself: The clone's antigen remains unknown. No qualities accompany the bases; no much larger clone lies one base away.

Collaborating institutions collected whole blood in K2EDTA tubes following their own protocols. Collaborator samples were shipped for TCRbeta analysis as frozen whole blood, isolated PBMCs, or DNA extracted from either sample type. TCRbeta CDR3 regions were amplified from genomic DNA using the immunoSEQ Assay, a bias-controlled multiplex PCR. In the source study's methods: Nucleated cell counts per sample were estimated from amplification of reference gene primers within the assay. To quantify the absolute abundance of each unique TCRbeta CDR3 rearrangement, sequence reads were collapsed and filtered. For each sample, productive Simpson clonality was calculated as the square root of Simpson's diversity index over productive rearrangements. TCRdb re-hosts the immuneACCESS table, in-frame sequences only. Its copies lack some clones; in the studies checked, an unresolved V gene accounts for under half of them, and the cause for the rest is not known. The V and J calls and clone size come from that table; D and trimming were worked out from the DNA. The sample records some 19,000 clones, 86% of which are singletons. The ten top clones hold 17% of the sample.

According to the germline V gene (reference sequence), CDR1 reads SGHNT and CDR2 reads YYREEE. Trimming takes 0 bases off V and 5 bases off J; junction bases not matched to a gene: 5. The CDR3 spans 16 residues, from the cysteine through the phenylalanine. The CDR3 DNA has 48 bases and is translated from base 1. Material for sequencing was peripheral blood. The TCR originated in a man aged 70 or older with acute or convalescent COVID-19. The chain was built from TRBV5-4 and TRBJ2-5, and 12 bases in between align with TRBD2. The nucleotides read TGTGCCAGCAGCTTGGCTAGCGGGAGGGCCGGTGAGACCCAGTACTTC. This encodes CASSLASGRAGETQYF.